A single sample gave rise to the 13 T cell receptor beta chains below, sequenced in a study of T cell repertoires in cytomegalovirus infection. TCRdb itself ran the reads through MiXCR, one entry per CDR3 protein. There are about 400,000 distinct CDR3 sequences in the sample; roughly 36% occur only once, and about 14% lies in the top ten. These receptors' targets are unknown. Sequenced here: cultured PBMCs, sampled from culture after CMV antigen stimulation. The receptors here all came from a human donor in good health (CMV status not recorded). Some clones in this sample may be carry-over from other donors' samples.

The V and J genes are TRBV7-3 and TRBJ2-3; D is ambiguous. The V end lost 5 bases, the J end lost 5 bases, and 26 bases lay between the germline ends. Germline V CDR1 and CDR2: SGHTA, FQGTGA. This CDR3 comprises 18 residues. CDR3 sequence reads: CASSPRRSYRDPGDTQYF. The CDR3 DNA follows: TGTGCCAGCAGCCCACGGCGATCCTATCGAGATCCCGGAGATACGCAGTATTTT. Drawing the rest from reference TRBV7-3 and TRBJ2-3, the complete variable domain is GAGVSQTPSNKVTEKGKYVELRCDPISGHTALYWYRQSLGQGPEFLIYFQGTGAADDSGLPNDRFFAVRPEGSVSTLKIQRTERGDSAVYLCASSPRRSYRDPGDTQYFGPGTRLTVL.

A few counts support this clonotype. The CDR3 DNA sequence: TGCGCCAGCAGCCAAGAAAGGGGAGCTGAAGCTTTCTTT. Protein sequence: CASSQERGAEAFF. The chain couples TRBV4-1 to TRBJ1-1, with a tentative D call TRBD1 (5 bases). Germline CDR1 reads MGHRA; CDR2 reads YSYEKL. Trimming removed 0 bases from V and 6 bases from J, with 8 bases in between. CDR3 size: 13 residues.

This clonotype was counted a few times. The J gene is TRBJ2-7, the V gene TRBV6-1; D is unclear. The germline gives CDR1 MNHNS, CDR2 SASEGT. CDR3 length equals 14 residues. V shed 1 base and J shed 3 bases, with 10 bases lying between them. The chain's CDR3 is CASSEGGGFYEQYV. CDR3 DNA: TGTGCCAGCAGTGAAGGGGGTGGCTTCTACGAGCAGTACGTC.

V gene TRBV27 combines with J gene TRBJ2-7, with no clear D. V was clipped by 0 bases and J by 0 bases, with 12 bases between them. This CDR3 contains 16 residues. Germline V gene lookup returns CDR1 MNHEY and CDR2 SMNVEV (reference sequence). The CDR3 region is CASSLSLRSSSYEQYV. Written as DNA, the CDR3 is TGTGCCAGCAGTTTATCGTTGAGGTCCAGCTCCTACGAGCAGTACGTC.

V and J are TRBV7-2 and TRBJ1-2; 7 bases are a match to TRBD1. The CDR3 sequence is 14 residues long. Germline V gene data show CDR1 as SGHTA and CDR2 as FQGNSA. The V segment lost 3 bases and the J segment 8 bases; nucleotides outside the gene matches: 9. Written as DNA, the CDR3 is TGTGCCAGCAGCTTGGGTGACAGGGAGAGGGGCTACACCTTC. It codes for CASSLGDRERGYTF.

The sample holds a few counts of this clonotype. The chain couples TRBV27 to TRBJ1-2; D may be TRBD1 (5 bases). Germline V gene sequence: CDR1 MNHEY, CDR2 SMNVEV (reference sequence). V lost 3 bases to trimming and J lost 5 bases, with 19 bases between them. The CDR3 extends over 16 amino acids. Here the CDR3 reads CASSFQRTARGYGYTF. CDR3 DNA: TGTGCCAGCAGTTTCCAGCGGACCGCGCGGGGGTATGGCTACACCTTC.

This chain joins TRBV7-1 and TRBJ1-1; 9 nucleotides line up with TRBD1. TRBV7-1 is noted as an ORF with a role that remains uncertain. CDR3 length equals 16 residues. The V and J ends lost 5 bases and 1 base, in that order; junction bases with no gene match: 8. CDR3 sequence (DNA): TGTGCCAGCAGCGAAATAGGACAGGGGAGGAACACTGAAGCTTTCTTT. Protein product: CASSEIGQGRNTEAFF.

The rearrangement joins TRBV6-2 or TRBV6-3 to TRBJ2-7; D is undetermined. The CDR3 is 12 amino acids. Germline CDR1 and CDR2: MNHEY and SVGEGT. CDR3 residues: CASSYSRSEAVV. The DNA of the CDR3 is TGTGCCAGCAGTTACTCGAGGTCCGAGGCTGTCGTC.

V gene TRBV2 combines with J gene TRBJ2-2; maybe TRBD1 (6 bases). Germline lookup yields CDR1 SNHLY and CDR2 FYNNEI. The V end was cut by 6 bases, the J end by 6 bases, with 11 bases between. The CDR3 has 13 amino acids. The DNA of the CDR3 is TGTGCCAGCAGGCCAGGGGTTTCCGGGGAGCTGTTTTTT. Amino acid sequence: CASRPGVSGELFF. Full variable domain (remainder filled in from reference TRBV2 and TRBJ2-2): EPEVTQTPSHQVTQMGQEVILRCVPISNHLYFYWYRQILGQKVEFLVSFYNNEISEKSEIFDDQFSVERPDGSNFTLKIRSTKLEDSAMYFCASRPGVSGELFFGEGSRLTVL.

V is TRBV6-5 and J is TRBJ2-5, with TRBD2 identical over 9 bases. V gave up 2 bases and J gave up 5 bases; unmatched junction bases: 12. CDR1 is MNHEY, CDR2 SVGAGI, per germline. The CDR3 runs 17 residues. CDR3 bases: TGTGCCAGCAGTTACGGGATGTTAGCGGGAGAATGGGAGACCCAGTACTTC. It translates to CASSYGMLAGEWETQYF.

The rearrangement joins TRBV19 to TRBJ2-1; D may be TRBD2 (5 bases). CDR1 and CDR2 from the germline V gene are LNHDA and SQIVND (reference sequence). CDR3 length equals 16 residues. V was cut by 5 bases and J by 0 bases, with 14 bases left in between. The CDR3 DNA follows: TGTGCCAGTAGTCCTAGAGTAGCGTTCTCCTACAATGAGCAGTTCTTC. This translates into CASSPRVAFSYNEQFF. Based on the CDR3 plus reference TRBV19 and TRBJ2-1, the full variable domain is DGGITQSPKYLFRKEGQNVTLSCEQNLNHDAMYWYRQDPGQGLRLIYYSQIVNDFQKGDIAEGYSVSREKKESFPLTVTSAQKNPTAFYLCASSPRVAFSYNEQFFGPGTRLTVL.

This clonotype appeared a few times. The chain employs TRBV19 and TRBJ2-6; the D is unclear. Trimming stripped 4 bases from V and 16 bases from J, with 23 bases between. The CDR3 extends over 15 amino acids. The germline CDR1 and CDR2 sequences are LNHDA and SQIVND (reference sequence). In DNA, the CDR3 is TGTGCCAGTAGTAGCAATTCGGGCGAGCATCGCCCTCTGACTTTC. Its protein is CASSSNSGEHRPLTF.

Worth noting for this clonotype: This clone may be a read error of a much larger clone one base away. The rearrangement joins TRBV7-9 to TRBJ2-5; TRBD1 or TRBD2 may be the D gene (6 bases each). Germline loops: CDR1 SEHNR, CDR2 FQNEAQ (reference sequence). This CDR3 is 14 amino acids long. DNA of the CDR3: TGTGCCGGCAGCTCCATGGGGGGCGGGGAGACCCAGTACTTC. It codes for CAGSSMGGGETQYF.